Listed below are T cell receptor beta chains from one sample, sequenced in a study of blood T cell repertoires in COVID-19. The repertoire was sequenced with immunoSEQ multiplex PCR; TCRdb's copy has only in-frame clones and lacks some. The sample includes fewer than 65,000 clones, 89% of them seen just once. The specimen was peripheral blood. Every receptor here comes from a man between 60 and 70 years old with acute or convalescent COVID-19. CDR3s include the opening cysteine and the closing phenylalanine or tryptophan. Each record gives: J gene, V gene, clone size, D gene, CDR3 protein, CDR3 DNA. The D gene is left open where the match is weak. The listing skips clone size in some rows; elsewhere it reads once, few, many or a size class.

TRBJ1-1 | TRBV7-9 | - | - | CASSLGYSRPSF | TGTGCCAGCAGCTTAGGCTACAGCCGGCCGTCCTTT
TRBJ2-1 | TRBV2 | - | TRBD2 | CASSPRRGGGNEQFF | TGTGCCAGCAGTCCACGCCGGGGGGGTGGCAATGAGCAGTTCTTC
TRBJ2-1 | TRBV11-3 | - | TRBD2 | CASSLDGGDEQFF | TGTGCCAGCAGCTTAGATGGGGGGGATGAGCAGTTCTTC
TRBJ2-1 | TRBV7-7 | - | - | CASSLGWDLNNEQFF | TGTGCTAGCAGCTTAGGCTGGGACTTAAACAATGAGCAGTTCTTC
TRBJ2-7 | TRBV3-1/TRBV3-2 | - | - | CASSQDPSPPYEQYF | TGTGCCAGCAGCCAAGATCCTAGCCCACCCTACGAGCAGTACTTC
TRBJ2-4 | TRBV4-1 | - | TRBD1 | CASSQAGQGGNIQYF | TGCGCCAGCAGCCAAGCCGGACAGGGAGGAAACATTCAGTACTTC
TRBJ2-2 | TRBV6-6 | few | TRBD1 | CASSRTGNTGELFF | TGTGCCAGCAGCCGGACAGGGAACACCGGGGAGCTGTTTTTT
TRBJ1-2 | TRBV7-9 | - | TRBD1 | CASSYPGTDYGYTF | TGTGCCAGCAGCTACCCCGGGACAGACTATGGCTACACCTTC
TRBJ1-1 | TRBV2 | once | - | CASSDSRWNTEAFF | TGTGCCAGCAGTGATTCACGGTGGAACACTGAAGCTTTCTTT
TRBJ1-4 | TRBV6-6 | - | - | CASSYLAGEKLFF | TGTGCCAGCAGTTACTTAGCAGGGGAAAAACTGTTTTTT
TRBJ1-5 | TRBV6-6 | - | - | CASQWLYSNQPQHF | TGTGCCAGCCAATGGCTGTATAGCAATCAGCCCCAGCATTTT
TRBJ1-2 | TRBV2 | - | TRBD1 | CASRLRTGDNHGYTF | TGTGCCAGCAGGCTCAGGACAGGGGATAATCATGGCTACACCTTC
TRBJ2-3 | TRBV2 | once | - | CASSVAGSTDTQYF | TGTGCCAGCAGTGTGGCGGGTTCTACAGATACGCAGTATTTT
TRBJ1-5 | TRBV7-2 | few | TRBD1 | CASSLRTGGDQPQHF | TGTGCCAGCAGCTTAAGAACAGGGGGTGATCAGCCCCAGCATTTT